This T cell receptor beta chain stems from a study of cytomegalovirus exposure and HLA in healthy donors. Whole-study results and caveats: Under in vitro conditions, three CMV-associated chains were confirmed as specific for CMV antigens. High specificity and sensitivity for cytomegalovirus status were reported for the classifier. Rarity held for most TCR sequences, but there were some public TCRs that occurred in many donors.

CDR3 length: 20 residues. CDR1 and CDR2 from the germline V gene are MNHEY and SMNVEV (reference sequence). Trimming removed 5 bases from V and 0 bases from J; junction bases left unmatched: 17. TCRdb's copy holds only in-frame clones and misses some; the assay was immunoSEQ multiplex PCR. The sample consists of some 240,000 clones, 75% to 90% of them appearing once. About this clone: As yet, its antigen is unknown.

Among the 120 or so subjects of the validation cohort, separate from the roughly 650-subject first cohort, were the donors. Sequencing was carried out using PBMCs. This clonotype originated in a woman aged 18-35 years in good health and CMV-seronegative. The gene calls are TRBV27 and TRBJ1-4, with 8 positions matching TRBD1. The CDR3 DNA is TGTGCCAGCAGTACCGGACAGGGCTTGGATCCCTTTGCAACTAATGAAAAACTGTTTTTT. It specifies CASSTGQGLDPFATNEKLFF.